The TCR beta chain under discussion was sequenced for a study of blood T cell repertoires in COVID-19 (dated by TCRdb to about 2020). Concerning the study at large: The collaborator samples originated in the United States, Italy and Spain and spanned the acute and convalescent phases of COVID-19. The material from the prospective study consisted of cDNA or gDNA derived from T cells, B-cell-depleted T cells, or PBMCs. Subjects who had been exposed to COVID-19, were actively infected with it, or had recovered from it provided the deeply sampled blood TCRbeta repertoires that made up the dataset. The repertoires were made available in a free public database intended to serve as a resource for research on the immune response to SARS-CoV-2. The samples were drawn from two sources: the first 160 participants of the ongoing ImmuneRACE study, and 1,200 or so subjects contributed by 6 global collaborators. Sample metadata almost always included a de-identified subject ID, COVID-19 status, age in years and sex. Where HLA class I and class II types were available, the types were taken from metadata supplied by the sample provider, not from assay-based typing.

A word on this clone: This clone's antigen is unknown. No base quality information exists; no much larger clone differs at one position.

The immunoSEQ Assay, a bias-controlled multiplex PCR, was used to amplify TCRbeta CDR3 regions from genomic DNA. The paper's processing steps were these. The number of nucleated cells in each sample was estimated by amplification of reference gene primers within the assay. To quantify the absolute abundance of each unique TCRbeta CDR3 rearrangement, sequence reads were collapsed and filtered. Productive Simpson clonality was computed per sample as the square root of Simpson's diversity index over productive rearrangements. In TCRdb, the immuneACCESS table is reduced to in-frame sequences with V and J assigned. These tables do not hold every clone; where another copy was compared, an unresolved V gene accounts for under half, and the others remain unexplained. V, J and clone size were drawn from that table, and D and trimming were deduced from the DNA. The sample includes over 150,000 clones, with roughly 84% observed a single time. Approximately 7.9% of the sample goes to the ten largest clones.

In the germline V gene (reference sequence), CDR1 corresponds to SEHNR and CDR2 to FQNEAQ. Including cysteine and phenylalanine, the CDR3 has 19 amino acids. Just the 57-base CDR3 DNA is kept, in frame starting at base 1. Compared with germline, V lacks 6 bases and J lacks 10 bases; bases without a gene match: 24. Here is what the overall study found, with its caveats: Clinical and demographic metadata were provided uncurated, with the amount varying by source and participant.

Enrolling through a virtual design, the prospective study's participants ranged in age from roughly 18 to 89 years and lived across roughly 23 United States geographic areas. In the prospective study, participants were assigned to cohorts based on the clinical history participants reported in a screening survey and a study questionnaire. Recovered participants in ImmuneRACE Cohort 3 were defined by two consecutive negative NP/OP PCR tests, clearance by a healthcare professional, or resolution of symptoms. In the prospective study, mobile phlebotomists collected whole blood, serum and a nasopharyngeal or oropharyngeal swab from each participant. Prospective study participants could optionally give additional blood draws and questionnaires over an approximately two-month period. Before DNA extraction, blood samples from the prospective study were shipped at room temperature or frozen.

The chain is made from TRBV7-9 and TRBJ1-6; 7 bases in the junction line up with TRBD1. The source is a man in his forties who had recovered from COVID-19. Specimen: PBMCs or T cells enriched from blood (not recorded which). The nucleotide sequence reads TGTGCCAGCAGTGAACCCCGGGACAGTTCAATGTTGGAAGGATCACCCCTCCACTTT. It translates as CASSEPRDSSMLEGSPLHF.